This T cell receptor (beta chain) was obtained from a study of cytomegalovirus exposure and HLA in healthy donors. Study-wide context: Of around 400 genotyped donors, roughly 76% grouped in the Caucasian-associated ancestry cluster. Study-wide points: In a later analysis, at a false discovery rate of 0.05, about 15,000 TCR beta sequences were associated with HLA alleles. Later work found that TCR association rates differed between HLA loci; DRB1 had the most and HLA-C the fewest.

PCR amplification relied on 60 Vbeta primers (plus 13 Jbeta primers). Profiling relied on immunoSEQ multiplex PCR, and the TCRdb table lists in-frame clones only, not all of them. The data show about 65,000 clones, 70% to 80% seen once. The sample holds a few counts of this clone. What it binds is unknown. This CDR3 comprises 14 residues. CDR1 is MNHEY, CDR2 SVGAGI, per germline. V trimming: 11 bases; J trimming: 7 bases; junction bases outside the gene matches: 11. Sequences were obtained from PBMCs. The V call is TRBV6-5, the J call TRBJ1-4; TRBD1 matches 9 bases. The clonotype was recovered from a girl aged 5-17 years in good health and CMV-seropositive. The CDR3 region is CAEAGQGRGEKLFF. In nucleotides, the CDR3 is TGTGCCGAGGCAGGACAGGGGAGGGGTGAAAAACTGTTTTTT.